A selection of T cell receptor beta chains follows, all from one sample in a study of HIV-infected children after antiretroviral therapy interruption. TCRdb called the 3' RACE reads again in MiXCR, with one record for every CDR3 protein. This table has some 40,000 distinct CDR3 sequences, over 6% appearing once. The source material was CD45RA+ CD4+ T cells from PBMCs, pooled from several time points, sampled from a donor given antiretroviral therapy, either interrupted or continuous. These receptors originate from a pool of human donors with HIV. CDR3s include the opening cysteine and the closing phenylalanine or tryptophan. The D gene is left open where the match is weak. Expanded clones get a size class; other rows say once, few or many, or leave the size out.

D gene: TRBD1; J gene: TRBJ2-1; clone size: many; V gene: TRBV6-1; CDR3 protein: CASSTDRAAEQFF; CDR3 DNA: TGTGCCAGCAGTACCGACAGGGCTGCTGAGCAGTTCTTC
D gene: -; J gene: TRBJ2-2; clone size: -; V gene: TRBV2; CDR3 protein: CASSEKGALWGLNTGELFF; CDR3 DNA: TGTGCCAGCAGTGAAAAAGGGGCACTTTGGGGTTTGAACACCGGGGAGCTGTTTTTT
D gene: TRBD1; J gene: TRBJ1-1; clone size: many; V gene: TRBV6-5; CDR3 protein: CASSYDRAGGTEAFF; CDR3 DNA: TGTGCCAGCAGTTACGACAGGGCCGGGGGCACTGAAGCTTTCTTT
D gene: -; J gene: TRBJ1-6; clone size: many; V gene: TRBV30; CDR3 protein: CAWSPRRGAPLHF; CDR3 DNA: TGTGCCTGGAGCCCCCGGCGCGGCGCGCCCCTCCACTTT
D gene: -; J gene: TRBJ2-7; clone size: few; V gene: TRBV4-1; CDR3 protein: CASSQVMDEQYF; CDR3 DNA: TGCGCCAGCAGCCAAGTAATGGACGAGCAGTACTTC
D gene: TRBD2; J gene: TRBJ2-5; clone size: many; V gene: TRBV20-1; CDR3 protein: CSARDPLAGGQETQYF; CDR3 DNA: TGCAGTGCTAGAGATCCACTAGCGGGGGGGCAAGAGACCCAGTACTTC
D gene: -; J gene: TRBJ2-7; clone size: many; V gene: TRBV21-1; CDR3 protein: CASSGGGEYEQYF; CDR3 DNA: TGTGCCAGCAGCGGTGGGGGGGAGTACGAGCAGTACTTC
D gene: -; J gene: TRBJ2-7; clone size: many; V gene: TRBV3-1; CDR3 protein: CASSGAYYEQYF; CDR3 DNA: TGTGCCAGCAGCGGAGCTTACTACGAGCAGTACTTC
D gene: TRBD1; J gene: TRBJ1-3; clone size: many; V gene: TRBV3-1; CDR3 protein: CASSQRDRGNTIYF; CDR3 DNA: TGTGCCAGCAGCCAACGGGACAGAGGAAACACCATATATTTT
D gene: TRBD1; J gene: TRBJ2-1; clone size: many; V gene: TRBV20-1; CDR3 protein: CSARDRYRGYNEQFF; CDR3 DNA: TGCAGTGCTAGAGATAGGTACAGGGGGTACAATGAGCAGTTCTTC
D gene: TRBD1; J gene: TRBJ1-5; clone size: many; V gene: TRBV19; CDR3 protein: CASATGWHSNQPQHF; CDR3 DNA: TGTGCCAGCGCGACAGGGTGGCATAGCAATCAGCCCCAGCATTTT
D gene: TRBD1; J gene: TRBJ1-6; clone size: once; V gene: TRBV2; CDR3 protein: CASSVGQTYSPLHF; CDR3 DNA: TGTGCCAGCAGTGTGGGACAGACTTATTCACCCCTCCACTTT